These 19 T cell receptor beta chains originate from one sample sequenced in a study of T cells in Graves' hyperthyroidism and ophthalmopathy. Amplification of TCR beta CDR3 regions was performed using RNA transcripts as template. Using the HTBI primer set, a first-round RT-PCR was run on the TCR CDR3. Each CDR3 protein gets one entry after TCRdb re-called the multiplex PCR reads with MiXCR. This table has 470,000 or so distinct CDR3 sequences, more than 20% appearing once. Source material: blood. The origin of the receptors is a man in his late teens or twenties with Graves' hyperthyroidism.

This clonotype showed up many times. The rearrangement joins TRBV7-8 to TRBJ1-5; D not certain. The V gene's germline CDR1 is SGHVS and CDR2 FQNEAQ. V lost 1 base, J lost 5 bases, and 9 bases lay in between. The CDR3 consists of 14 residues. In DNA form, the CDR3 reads TGTGCCAGCAGCTTAGGGCTGGGCTATCAGCCCCAGCATTTT. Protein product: CASSLGLGYQPQHF.

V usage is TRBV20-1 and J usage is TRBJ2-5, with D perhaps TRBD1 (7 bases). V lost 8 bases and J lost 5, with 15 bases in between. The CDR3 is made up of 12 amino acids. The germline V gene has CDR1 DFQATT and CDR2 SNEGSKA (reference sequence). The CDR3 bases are TGCAGTCTGACGACAGGGAGGGAGACCCAGTACTTC. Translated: CSLTTGRETQYF.

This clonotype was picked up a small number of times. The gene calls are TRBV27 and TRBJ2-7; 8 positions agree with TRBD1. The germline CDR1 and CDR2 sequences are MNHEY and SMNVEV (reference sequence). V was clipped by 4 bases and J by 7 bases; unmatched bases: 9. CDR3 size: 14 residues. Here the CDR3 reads CASSSFITGGEQYF. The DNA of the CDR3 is TGTGCCAGCAGTTCCTTTATCACAGGGGGAGAGCAGTACTTC.

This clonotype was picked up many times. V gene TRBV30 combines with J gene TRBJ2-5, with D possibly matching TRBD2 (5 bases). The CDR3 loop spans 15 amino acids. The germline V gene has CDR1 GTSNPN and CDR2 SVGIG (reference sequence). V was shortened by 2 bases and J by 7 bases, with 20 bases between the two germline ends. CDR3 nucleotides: TGTGCCTGGAGTCTCGGGGTGGACGAACTAGGGACCCAGTACTTC. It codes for CAWSLGVDELGTQYF.

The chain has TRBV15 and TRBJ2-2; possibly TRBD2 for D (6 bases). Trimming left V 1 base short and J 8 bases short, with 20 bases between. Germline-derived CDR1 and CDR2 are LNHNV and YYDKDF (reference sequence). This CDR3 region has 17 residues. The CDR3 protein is CATSRGLGGVFRGELFF. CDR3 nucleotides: TGTGCCACCAGCAGAGGTCTAGGCGGGGTTTTCAGGGGGGAGCTGTTTTTT. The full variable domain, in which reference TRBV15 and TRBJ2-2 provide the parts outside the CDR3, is DAMVIQNPRYQVTQFGKPVTLSCSQTLNHNVMYWYQQKSSQAPKLLFHYYDKDFNNEADTPDNFQSRRPNTSFCFLDIRSPGLGDTAMYLCATSRGLGGVFRGELFFGEGSRLTVL.

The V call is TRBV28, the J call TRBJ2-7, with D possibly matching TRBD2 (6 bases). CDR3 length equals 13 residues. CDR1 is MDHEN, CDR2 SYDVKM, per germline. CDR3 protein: CASRELANYEQYF. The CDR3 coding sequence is TGTGCGTCCCGGGAGCTAGCAAACTACGAGCAGTACTTC. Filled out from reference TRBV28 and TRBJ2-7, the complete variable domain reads DVKVTQSSRYLVKRTGEKVFLECVQDMDHENMFWYRQDPGLGLRLIYFSYDVKMKEKGDIPEGYSVSREKKERFSLILESASTNQTSMYLCASRELANYEQYFGPGTRLTVT.

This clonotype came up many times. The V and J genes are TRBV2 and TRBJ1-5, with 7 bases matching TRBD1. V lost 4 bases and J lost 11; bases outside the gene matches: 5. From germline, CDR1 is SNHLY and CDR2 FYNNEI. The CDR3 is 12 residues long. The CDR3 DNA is TGTGCCAGCAGTGGACAGGGCCCGGCCCAGCATTTT. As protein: CASSGQGPAQHF.

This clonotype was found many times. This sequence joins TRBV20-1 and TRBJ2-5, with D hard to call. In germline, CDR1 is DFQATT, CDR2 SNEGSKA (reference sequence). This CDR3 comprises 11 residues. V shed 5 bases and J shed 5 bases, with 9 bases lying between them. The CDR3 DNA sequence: TGCAGTGCTGGGATCAAGGAGACCCAGTACTTC. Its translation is CSAGIKETQYF.

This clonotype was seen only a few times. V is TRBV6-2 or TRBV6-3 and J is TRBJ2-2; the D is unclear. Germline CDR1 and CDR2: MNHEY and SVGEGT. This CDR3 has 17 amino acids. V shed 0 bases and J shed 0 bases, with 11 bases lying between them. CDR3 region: CASSYSPAAANTGELFF. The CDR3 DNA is TGTGCCAGCAGTTACTCCCCCGCAGCCGCGAACACCGGGGAGCTGTTTTTT.

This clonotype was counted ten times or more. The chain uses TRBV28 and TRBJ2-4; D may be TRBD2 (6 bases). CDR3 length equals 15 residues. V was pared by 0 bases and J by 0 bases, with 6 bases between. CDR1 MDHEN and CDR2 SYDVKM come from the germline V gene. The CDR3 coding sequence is TGTGCCAGCAGTTTATGGGGACTAGCCAAAAACATTCAGTACTTC. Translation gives CASSLWGLAKNIQYF. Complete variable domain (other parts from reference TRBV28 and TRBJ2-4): DVKVTQSSRYLVKRTGEKVFLECVQDMDHENMFWYRQDPGLGLRLIYFSYDVKMKEKGDIPEGYSVSREKKERFSLILESASTNQTSMYLCASSLWGLAKNIQYFGAGTRLSVL.

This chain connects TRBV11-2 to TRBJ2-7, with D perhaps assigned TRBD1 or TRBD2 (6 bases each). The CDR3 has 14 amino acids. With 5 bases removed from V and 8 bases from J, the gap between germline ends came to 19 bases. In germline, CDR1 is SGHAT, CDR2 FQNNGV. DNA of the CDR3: TGTGCCAGCAGCCCACGTCCGAGGGGGGCCCAGCAGTACTTC. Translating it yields CASSPRPRGAQQYF.

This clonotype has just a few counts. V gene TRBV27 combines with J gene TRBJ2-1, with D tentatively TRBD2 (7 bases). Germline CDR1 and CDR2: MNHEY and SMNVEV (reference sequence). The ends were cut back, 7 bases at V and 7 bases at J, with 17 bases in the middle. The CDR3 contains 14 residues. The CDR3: CASTKGGGRNEQFF. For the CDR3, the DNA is TGTGCCAGCACCAAGGGAGGGGGAAGGAATGAGCAGTTCTTC.

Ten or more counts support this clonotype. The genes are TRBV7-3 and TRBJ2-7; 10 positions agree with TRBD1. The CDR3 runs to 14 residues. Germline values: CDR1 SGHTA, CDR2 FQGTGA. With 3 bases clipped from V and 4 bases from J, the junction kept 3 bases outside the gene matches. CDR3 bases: TGTGCCAGCAGCTTCGACAGGGGGCCGTACGAGCAGTACTTC. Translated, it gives CASSFDRGPYEQYF.

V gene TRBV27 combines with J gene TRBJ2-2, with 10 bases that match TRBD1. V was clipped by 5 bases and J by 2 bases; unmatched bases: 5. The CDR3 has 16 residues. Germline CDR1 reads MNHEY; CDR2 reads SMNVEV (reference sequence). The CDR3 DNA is TGTGCCAGCAGTGCCGACAGGGGGCTTAACACCGGGGAGCTGTTTTTT. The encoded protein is CASSADRGLNTGELFF.

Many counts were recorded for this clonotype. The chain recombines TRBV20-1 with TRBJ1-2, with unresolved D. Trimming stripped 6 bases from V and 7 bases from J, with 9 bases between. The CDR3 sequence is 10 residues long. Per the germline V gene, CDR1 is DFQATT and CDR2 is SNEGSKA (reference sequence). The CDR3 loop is CSAPKSGYTF. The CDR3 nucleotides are TGCAGTGCCCCTAAAAGTGGCTACACCTTC.

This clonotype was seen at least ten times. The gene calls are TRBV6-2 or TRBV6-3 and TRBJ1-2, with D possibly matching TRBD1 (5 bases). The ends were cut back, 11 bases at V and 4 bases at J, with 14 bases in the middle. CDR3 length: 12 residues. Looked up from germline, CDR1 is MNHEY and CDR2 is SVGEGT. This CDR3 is CAASNRPYGYTF. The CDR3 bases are TGTGCCGCTTCGAACAGGCCCTATGGCTACACCTTC.

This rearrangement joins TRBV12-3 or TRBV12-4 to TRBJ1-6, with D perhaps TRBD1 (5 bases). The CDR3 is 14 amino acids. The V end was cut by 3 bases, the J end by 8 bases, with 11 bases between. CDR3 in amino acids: CASSFQGTYSPLHF. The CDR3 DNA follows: TGTGCCAGCAGTTTCCAGGGAACGTATTCACCCCTCCACTTT.

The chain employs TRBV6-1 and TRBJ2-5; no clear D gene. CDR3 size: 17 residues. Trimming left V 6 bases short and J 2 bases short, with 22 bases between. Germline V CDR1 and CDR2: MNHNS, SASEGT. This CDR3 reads CASRFGTHGPIQETQYF. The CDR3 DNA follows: TGTGCCAGCAGATTCGGAACGCACGGGCCGATACAAGAGACCCAGTACTTC.

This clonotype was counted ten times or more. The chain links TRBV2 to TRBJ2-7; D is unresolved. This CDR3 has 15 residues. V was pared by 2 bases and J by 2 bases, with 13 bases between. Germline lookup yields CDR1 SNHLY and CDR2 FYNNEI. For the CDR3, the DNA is TGTGCCAGCAGTGAATTTCCGTCCGCTGCCTACGAGCAGTACTTC. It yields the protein CASSEFPSAAYEQYF.